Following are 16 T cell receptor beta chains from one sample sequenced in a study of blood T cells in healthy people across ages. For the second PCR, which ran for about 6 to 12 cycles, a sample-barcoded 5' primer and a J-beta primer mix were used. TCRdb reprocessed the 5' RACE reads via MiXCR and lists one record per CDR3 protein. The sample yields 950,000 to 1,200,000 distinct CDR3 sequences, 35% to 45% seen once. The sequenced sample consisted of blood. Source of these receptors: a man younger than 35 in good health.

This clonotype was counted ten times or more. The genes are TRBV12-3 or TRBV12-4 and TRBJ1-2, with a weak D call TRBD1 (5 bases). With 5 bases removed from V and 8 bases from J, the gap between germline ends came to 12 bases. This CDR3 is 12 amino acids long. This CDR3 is CASSTTAEGYTF. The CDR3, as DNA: TGTGCCAGCAGTACGACAGCGGAGGGCTACACCTTC.

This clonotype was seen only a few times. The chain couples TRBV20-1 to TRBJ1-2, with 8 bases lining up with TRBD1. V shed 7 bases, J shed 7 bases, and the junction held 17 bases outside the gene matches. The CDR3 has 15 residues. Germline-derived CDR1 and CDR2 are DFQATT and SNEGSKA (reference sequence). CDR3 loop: CSGRTGFQSLSGYTF. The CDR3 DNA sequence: TGCAGTGGCCGGACAGGGTTCCAGTCCTTAAGTGGCTACACCTTC.

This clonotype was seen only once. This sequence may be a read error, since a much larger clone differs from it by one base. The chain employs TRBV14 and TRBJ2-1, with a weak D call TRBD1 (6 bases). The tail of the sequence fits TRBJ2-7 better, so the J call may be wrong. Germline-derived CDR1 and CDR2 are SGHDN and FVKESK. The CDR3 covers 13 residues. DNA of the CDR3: TGTGCCAGCAGCCAAGAGTGGGACAATGAGCAGTACTTC. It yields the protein CASSQEWDNEQYF.

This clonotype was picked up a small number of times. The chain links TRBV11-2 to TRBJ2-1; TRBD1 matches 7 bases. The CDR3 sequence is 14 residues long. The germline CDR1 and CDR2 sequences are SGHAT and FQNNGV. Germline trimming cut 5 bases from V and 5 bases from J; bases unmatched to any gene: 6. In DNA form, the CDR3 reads TGTGCCAGCAGCGGGTACAGGGGCCACAATGAGCAGTTCTTC. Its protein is CASSGYRGHNEQFF.

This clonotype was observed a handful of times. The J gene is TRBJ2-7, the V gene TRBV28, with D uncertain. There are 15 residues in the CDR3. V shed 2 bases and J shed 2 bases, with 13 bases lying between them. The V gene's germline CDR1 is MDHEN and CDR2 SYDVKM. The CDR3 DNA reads TGTGCCAGCAGTTTAAGCAGGAGTGGGCCCTACGAGCAGTACTTC. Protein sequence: CASSLSRSGPYEQYF. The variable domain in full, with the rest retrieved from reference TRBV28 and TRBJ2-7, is DVKVTQSSRYLVKRTGEKVFLECVQDMDHENMFWYRQDPGLGLRLIYFSYDVKMKEKGDIPEGYSVSREKKERFSLILESASTNQTSMYLCASSLSRSGPYEQYFGPGTRLTVT.

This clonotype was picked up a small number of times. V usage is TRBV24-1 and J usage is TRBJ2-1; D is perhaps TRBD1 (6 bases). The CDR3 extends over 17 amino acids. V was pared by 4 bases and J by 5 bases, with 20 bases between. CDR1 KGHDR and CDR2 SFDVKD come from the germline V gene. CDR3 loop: CATSDPKGKNRDNEQFF. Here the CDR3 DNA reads TGTGCCACCAGTGACCCCAAAGGGAAAAACAGGGACAATGAGCAGTTCTTC.

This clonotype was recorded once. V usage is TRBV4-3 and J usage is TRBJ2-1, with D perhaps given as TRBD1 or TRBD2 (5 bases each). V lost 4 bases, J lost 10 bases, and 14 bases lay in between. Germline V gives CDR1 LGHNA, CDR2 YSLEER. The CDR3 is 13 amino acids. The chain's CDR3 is CASSPLKGREQFF. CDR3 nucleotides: TGCGCCAGCAGCCCCCTAAAGGGACGGGAGCAGTTCTTC.

The CDR3 region has the DNA TGTGCCAGCAGTGAATTTAGGGGGTTAGTGGTGAACACTGAAGCTTTCTTT. Translated: CASSEFRGLVVNTEAFF. The chain employs TRBV6-1 and TRBJ1-1, with D possibly matching TRBD1 (6 bases). Between the trimmed V and J ends, which lost 2 bases and 0 bases, there was a span of 16 bases. CDR1 is MNHNS, CDR2 SASEGT, per germline. The CDR3 is made up of 17 amino acids.

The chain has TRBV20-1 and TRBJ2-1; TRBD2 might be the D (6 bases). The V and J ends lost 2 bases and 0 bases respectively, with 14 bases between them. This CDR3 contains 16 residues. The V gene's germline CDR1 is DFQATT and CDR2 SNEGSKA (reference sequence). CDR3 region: CSARSKAGVSYNEQFF. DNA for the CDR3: TGCAGTGCTAGATCCAAAGCGGGCGTCTCCTACAATGAGCAGTTCTTC.

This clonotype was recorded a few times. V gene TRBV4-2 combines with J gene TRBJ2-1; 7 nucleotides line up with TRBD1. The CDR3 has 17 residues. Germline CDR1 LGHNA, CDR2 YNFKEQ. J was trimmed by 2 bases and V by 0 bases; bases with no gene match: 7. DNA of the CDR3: TGTGCCAGCAGCCAAGATCGGGACAGCTACGCCTACAATGAGCAGTTCTTC. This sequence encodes CASSQDRDSYAYNEQFF.

The CDR3 nucleotides are TGTGCCAGCAGCGTCGGACCGGGTGAGGGGTCAGATACGCAGTATTTT. The encoded protein is CASSVGPGEGSDTQYF. The V call is TRBV9, the J call TRBJ2-3; the D call may be TRBD1 or TRBD2 (5 bases each). The CDR3 is 16 amino acids. In germline, CDR1 is SGDLS, CDR2 YYNGEE. V dropped 2 bases and J dropped 4 bases, with 17 bases sitting between them.

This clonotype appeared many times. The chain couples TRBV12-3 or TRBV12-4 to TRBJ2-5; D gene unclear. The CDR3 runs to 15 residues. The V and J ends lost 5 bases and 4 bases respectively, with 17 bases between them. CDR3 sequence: CASSRVGFLRETQYF. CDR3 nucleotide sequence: TGTGCCAGCAGTAGGGTGGGGTTTCTGCGAGAGACCCAGTACTTC.

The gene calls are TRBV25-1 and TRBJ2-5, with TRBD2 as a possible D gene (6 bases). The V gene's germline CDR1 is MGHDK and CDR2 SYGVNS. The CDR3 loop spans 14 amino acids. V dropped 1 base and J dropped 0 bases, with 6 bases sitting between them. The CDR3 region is CASSEWGDQETQYF. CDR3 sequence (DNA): TGTGCCAGCAGTGAATGGGGGGACCAAGAGACCCAGTACTTC.

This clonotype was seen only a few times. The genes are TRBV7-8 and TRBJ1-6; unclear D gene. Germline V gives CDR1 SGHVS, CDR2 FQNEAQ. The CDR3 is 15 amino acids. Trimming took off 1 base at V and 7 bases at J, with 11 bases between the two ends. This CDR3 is CASSLGPDANSPLHF. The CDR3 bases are TGTGCCAGCAGCTTAGGGCCAGATGCAAATTCACCCCTCCACTTT.

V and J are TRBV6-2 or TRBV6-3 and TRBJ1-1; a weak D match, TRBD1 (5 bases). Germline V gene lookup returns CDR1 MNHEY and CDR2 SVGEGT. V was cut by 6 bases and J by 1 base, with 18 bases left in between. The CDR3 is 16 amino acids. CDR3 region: CASRRFPGPTNTEAFF. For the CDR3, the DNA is TGTGCCAGCAGACGCTTCCCGGGACCGACGAACACTGAAGCTTTCTTT.

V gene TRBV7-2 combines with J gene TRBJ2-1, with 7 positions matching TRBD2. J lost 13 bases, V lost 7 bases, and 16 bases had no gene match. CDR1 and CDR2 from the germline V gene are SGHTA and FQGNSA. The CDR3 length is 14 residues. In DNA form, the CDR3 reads TGTGCCAGCATCGAACGGGGGGTTCAAGAGACCCAGTTCTTC. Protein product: CASIERGVQETQFF.